This T cell receptor beta chain was recovered during a study of blood T cell repertoires in COVID-19. Germline V CDR1 and CDR2: LNHDA, SQIVND (reference sequence). This CDR3 is built from 15 residues. Trimming took 3 bases from V and 8 from J; bases not matched to a gene: 9. Data came from immunoSEQ multiplex PCR; TCRdb stores just in-frame clones and leaves some out. The table lists roughly 100,000 clones, approximately 86% of them singletons. This clone has a single count. The rearrangement links TRBV19 to TRBJ1-5; TRBD1 agrees at 8 bases. The material sequenced was peripheral blood. The TCR comes from a man aged 50-59 years with active or convalescent COVID-19. The CDR3 nucleotides read TGTGCCAGTAGTATCCTACAGGGGGGGTTCAAGCCCCAGCATTTT. Amino acids: CASSILQGGFKPQHF. The full variable domain, in which reference TRBV19 and TRBJ1-5 provide the parts outside the CDR3, is DGGITQSPKYLFRKEGQNVTLSCEQNLNHDAMYWYRQDPGQGLRLIYYSQIVNDFQKGDIAEGYSVSREKKESFPLTVTSAQKNPTAFYLCASSILQGGFKPQHFGDGTRLSIL.